These 23 T cell receptor beta chains were all obtained from the same sample, sequenced in a study of glioma-infiltrating T cells after dendritic cell vaccination. Profiling relied on immunoSEQ multiplex PCR, and the TCRdb table lists in-frame clones only, not all of them. The table lists 95,000 to 110,000 clones, roughly 80% of them singletons. Source: blood, taken before dendritic cell vaccination. The receptor set was obtained from a human donor with glioblastoma.

The V gene is TRBV5-1, the J gene TRBJ1-4; tentative D call: TRBD1 (6 bases). V lost 2 bases and J 6 bases, leaving 20 bases between the germline ends. Germline V gives CDR1 SGHRS, CDR2 YFSETQ. This CDR3 is built from 17 residues. The CDR3 spells CASSFKGGGKSDEKLFF. The CDR3 DNA reads TGCGCCAGCAGCTTTAAGGGAGGGGGGAAGAGCGATGAAAAACTGTTTTTT.

The chain links TRBV6-6 to TRBJ2-7, with D possibly being TRBD2 (5 bases). V lost 0 bases, J lost 6 bases, and 6 bases lay in between. The CDR3 runs to 12 residues. Germline V gene sequence: CDR1 MNHNY, CDR2 SVGAGI (reference sequence). This CDR3 reads CASSYSGVEQYF. CDR3 DNA: TGTGCCAGCAGTTACTCCGGGGTCGAGCAGTACTTC.

This clone was recorded once. The CDR3 coding sequence is TGTGCCAGTAGTATAGTCGGGGGGGATACGCAGTATTTT. Translation gives CASSIVGGDTQYF. The rearrangement joins TRBV19 to TRBJ2-3; 7 bases map to TRBD2. Germline trimming cut 1 base from V and 6 bases from J; bases unmatched to any gene: 1. This CDR3 spans 13 amino acids. Germline CDR1 is LNHDA and CDR2 is SQIVND (reference sequence).

This chain uses TRBV11-2 with TRBJ1-2, with D possibly being TRBD1 (6 bases). The CDR3 is 13 amino acids. Germline values: CDR1 SGHAT, CDR2 FQNNGV. Trimming pared 5 bases from V and 6 bases from J, leaving 13 bases between. The CDR3 spells CASSRTGLDGYTF. The CDR3 DNA follows: TGTGCCAGCAGCCGCACAGGGCTAGATGGCTACACCTTC.

V usage is TRBV7-8 and J usage is TRBJ1-5; D is unresolved. Trimming cost V 2 bases and J 1 base, with 9 bases left between them. This CDR3 region has 15 residues. Germline lookup yields CDR1 SGHVS and CDR2 FQNEAQ. The CDR3 DNA follows: TGTGCCAGCAGCTTACTCAGTCAGAGCAATCAGCCCCAGCATTTT. Translation gives CASSLLSQSNQPQHF. The full variable domain, its missing parts supplied by reference TRBV7-8 and TRBJ1-5, is GAGVSQSPRYKVAKRGQDVALRCDPISGHVSLFWYQQALGQGPEFLTYFQNEAQLDKSGLPSDRFFAERPEGSVSTLKIQRTQQEDSAVYLCASSLLSQSNQPQHFGDGTRLSIL.

The chain has TRBV7-2 and TRBJ2-1; TRBD1 might be the D (5 bases). Germline V gene sequence: CDR1 SGHTA, CDR2 FQGNSA. The CDR3 contains 14 residues. The germline V and J ends were trimmed by 6 bases and 5 bases, with 14 bases remaining between them. The CDR3, as DNA: TGTGCCAGCAGGCTCCCAGGGATGGACAATGAGCAGTTCTTC. Its protein is CASRLPGMDNEQFF.

The rearrangement joins TRBV19 to TRBJ1-2; perhaps TRBD1 as D (5 bases). CDR1 and CDR2 (germline): LNHDA, SQIVND (reference sequence). The CDR3 loop spans 13 amino acids. Deletions cut 4 bases from V and 4 bases from J, with 10 bases between. In nucleotides, the CDR3 is TGTGCCAGTAGTAGCGACGGGGGCTATGGCTACACCTTC. The encoded protein is CASSSDGGYGYTF.

The chain is built from TRBV5-6 and TRBJ2-1, with TRBD1 matching over 8 bases. The CDR3 runs to 14 residues. Germline V gene sequence: CDR1 SGHDT, CDR2 YYEEEE. V was clipped by 3 bases and J by 9 bases; unmatched bases: 8. The CDR3 nucleotides are TGTGCCAGCAGCTGGGGGCAGGGGGCGGGTGAGCAGTTCTTC. Residues: CASSWGQGAGEQFF.

This sequence joins TRBV6-6 and TRBJ2-5, with TRBD1 identical over 7 bases. Losses at the gene ends were 2 bases for V and 4 bases for J; bases not matched to a gene: 7. CDR1 and CDR2 (germline): MNHNY, SVGAGI (reference sequence). The CDR3 contains 15 residues. CDR3 bases: TGTGCCAGCAGTTACCGAGGGGGCCTAGGAGAGACCCAGTACTTC. Translation: CASSYRGGLGETQYF.

This sequence joins TRBV9 and TRBJ2-5; TRBD2 is a possible D gene (6 bases). The germline V and J ends were trimmed by 2 bases and 7 bases, with 15 bases remaining between them. This CDR3 region has 14 residues. Germline V gene lookup returns CDR1 SGDLS and CDR2 YYNGEE. The CDR3 coding sequence is TGTGCCAGCAGCGTTCGGGACTCCTCGTGGACCCAGTACTTC. The encoded protein is CASSVRDSSWTQYF.

This chain uses TRBV7-3 with TRBJ2-3, with 9 bases lining up with TRBD1. V was clipped by 2 bases and J by 6 bases; unmatched bases: 9. The CDR3 has 16 residues. CDR1 is SGHTA and CDR2 is FQGTGA in the germline V gene. CDR3 residues: CASSLGGTGPMDTQYF. The CDR3 coding sequence is TGTGCCAGCAGCTTAGGCGGGACAGGGCCCATGGATACGCAGTATTTT.

This CDR3 reads CASSPSVRAGNEQYF. CDR3 nucleotide sequence: TGCGCCAGCAGCCCCTCCGTGCGGGCAGGCAACGAGCAGTACTTC. The rearrangement uses TRBV4-1 and TRBJ2-7, with D perhaps TRBD2 (5 bases). Germline-derived CDR1 and CDR2 are MGHRA and YSYEKL. The germline V and J ends were trimmed by 4 bases and 5 bases, with 18 bases remaining between them. The CDR3 runs to 15 residues.

Here the CDR3 reads CSVEYSGQEETQYF. As DNA, the CDR3 is TGCAGCGTTGAATACTCGGGACAGGAAGAGACCCAGTACTTC. The chain joins TRBV29-1 to TRBJ2-5; 8 bases line up with TRBD1. With V trimmed by 2 bases and J by 3 bases, 5 bases remained unmatched. Per germline, CDR1 SQVTM and CDR2 ANQGSEA. This CDR3 is 14 amino acids long. Full variable domain (rest looked up from reference TRBV29-1 and TRBJ2-5): SAVISQKPSRDICQRGTSLTIQCQVDSQVTMMFWYRQQPGQSLTLIATANQGSEATYESGFVIDKFPISRPNLTFSTLTVSNMSPEDSSIYLCSVEYSGQEETQYFGPGTRLLVL.

This clone was seen just once. The gene calls are TRBV6-7 and TRBJ2-1; 9 nucleotides agree with TRBD2. TRBV6-7 is assigned to the ORF class and has an uncertain function. There are 17 residues in the CDR3. Germline trimming cut 0 bases from V and 4 bases from J; bases unmatched to any gene: 7. The CDR3 nucleotides are TGTGCCAGCAGTTACTCGAGAGTAGCGGGGGAGTACAATGAGCAGTTCTTC. Amino acids: CASSYSRVAGEYNEQFF.

The V and J genes are TRBV19 and TRBJ1-1; 8 bases match TRBD1. Trimming at V came to 5 bases and at J to 6 bases, leaving 8 bases not matched to a gene. This CDR3 contains 14 residues. Germline CDR1 LNHDA, CDR2 SQIVND (reference sequence). Here the CDR3 reads CASSSQGQGSEAFF. The CDR3 DNA sequence: TGTGCCAGTAGTTCCCAAGGACAGGGATCTGAAGCTTTCTTT.

The J gene is TRBJ2-1, the V gene TRBV11-3; 14 bases match TRBD2. Losses at the gene ends were 5 bases for V and 6 bases for J; bases not matched to a gene: 3. The germline gives CDR1 SGHNT, CDR2 YENEEA. The CDR3 covers 15 residues. The CDR3: CASSATSGGVNEQFF. As DNA, the CDR3 is TGTGCCAGCAGCGCGACTAGCGGGGGGGTCAATGAGCAGTTCTTC.

This chain uses TRBV27 with TRBJ1-1, with D hard to call. Germline values: CDR1 MNHEY, CDR2 SMNVEV (reference sequence). V dropped 4 bases and J dropped 3 bases, with 9 bases sitting between them. The CDR3 spans 13 residues. The CDR3 bases are TGTGCCAGCAGTTATAGCGGGTACACTGAAGCTTTCTTT. Protein product: CASSYSGYTEAFF.

Remarks on this clone: Distinct nucleotide sequences in the sample also encode this CDR3. The chain has TRBV18 and TRBJ1-1; 9 bases line up with TRBD1. V trimming: 3 bases; J trimming: 1 base; junction bases outside the gene matches: 3. The CDR3 loop spans 15 amino acids. The germline CDR1 and CDR2 sequences are KGHSH and LQKENI. CDR3 amino acids: CASSPRGQGNTEAFF. The CDR3 coding sequence is TGTGCCAGCTCACCCAGGGGACAGGGGAACACTGAAGCTTTCTTT.

The chain employs TRBV5-8 and TRBJ1-5; 9 nucleotides line up with TRBD1. The CDR3 loop spans 15 amino acids. J gave up 9 bases and V 6 bases, and 13 bases lay outside the gene matches. Germline V gene data show CDR1 as SGHTS and CDR2 as YDEGEE. DNA of the CDR3: TGTGCCAGCACCTCACGTTTGGACAGGGGATTGCCCCAGCATTTT. It is translated as CASTSRLDRGLPQHF.

This clone was seen a few times. V is TRBV30 and J is TRBJ1-5; D is unclear. Germline CDR1 and CDR2: GTSNPN and SVGIG (reference sequence). The V end was cut by 2 bases, the J end by 0 bases, with 8 bases between. The CDR3 sequence is 14 residues long. CDR3: CAWSLRVSNQPQHF. CDR3 sequence (DNA): TGTGCCTGGAGTTTACGGGTTAGCAATCAGCCCCAGCATTTT.

The sample holds one count of this clone. The V and J genes are TRBV19 and TRBJ2-2; D is undetermined. Looked up from germline, CDR1 is LNHDA and CDR2 is SQIVND (reference sequence). Trimming removed 3 bases at V and 1 base at J, with 3 bases between. The CDR3 consists of 13 residues. The DNA for the CDR3 is TGTGCCAGTAGTATCCAGAACACCGGGGAGCTGTTTTTT. Residues: CASSIQNTGELFF.

On this clone itself: An end of the junction differs from the germline gene, which may be a read error. V and J are TRBV7-7 and TRBJ2-5; the match to TRBD1 covers 10 bases. Per germline, CDR1 SSHAT and CDR2 FNYEAQ (reference sequence). The CDR3 consists of 14 residues. The CDR3 region is CASSPGTGAETQYF. The CDR3, as DNA: TGTGCTAGCAGTCCCGGGACAGGGGCGGAGACCCAGTACTTC.

V and J are TRBV5-4 and TRBJ2-1, with TRBD2 matching 9 bases. There are 14 residues in the CDR3. J gave up 7 bases and V 4 bases, and 6 bases lay outside the gene matches. The germline V gene encodes CDR1 SGHNT and CDR2 YYREEE (reference sequence). The CDR3 DNA sequence: TGTGCCAGCAGCACTCGGACTAGCGAGAATGAGCAGTTCTTC. Its protein product is CASSTRTSENEQFF. Looking up the rest from reference TRBV5-4 and TRBJ2-1 gives the full variable domain: ETGVTQSPTHLIKTRGQQVTLRCSSQSGHNTVSWYQQALGQGPQFIFQYYREEENGRGNFPPRFSGLQFPNYSSELNVNALELDDSALYLCASSTRTSENEQFFGPGTRLTVL.